There are many counts of the clone carrying this TCR beta chain. Its antigen remains unidentified. What was sequenced were expressed TCRB transcripts, since all of the isolated RNA had been reverse transcribed. Sequenced by immunoSEQ multiplex PCR; TCRdb stores in-frame clones only, minus some. Of roughly 160,000 clones listed, approximately 8.1% were seen once; the top ten hold roughly 0.5%. The data originate from a study of beta chain features in type 1 diabetes. From germline, CDR1 is SGHRS and CDR2 YFSETQ. The CDR3 covers 15 residues. The germline V and J ends were trimmed by 0 bases and 3 bases, with 12 bases remaining between them. Study-wide results and limits: Across all four CD4+ subsets, people with type 1 diabetes showed modestly shorter TCRB CDR3s.

Sort purity for all populations was recorded as exceeding 98%. The chain couples TRBV5-1 to TRBJ1-1, with D possibly being TRBD1 (5 bases). This TCR derives from a man aged 18 to 30 with type 1 diabetes. Sequenced: central memory CD4+ T cells from blood. CDR3 nucleotides: TGCGCCAGCAGCTTGGGCAGGGCCCAGGACACTGAAGCTTTCTTT. It codes for CASSLGRAQDTEAFF.